This T cell receptor beta chain appears in the sequencing data of a study of beta chain features in type 1 diabetes. Trimming removed 6 bases at V and 3 bases at J, with 12 bases between. Germline loops: CDR1 SQVTM, CDR2 ANQGSEA. This CDR3 region has 13 residues. Notes on this clone: Its antigen is as yet unknown.

Study-wide results and caveats: Researchers report that Type 1 diabetes patients had moderately but significantly shorter TCRB CDR3s across all four CD4+ subsets.

The authors reverse transcribed all of the isolated RNA, so sequencing captured expressed TCRB transcripts. The method was immunoSEQ multiplex PCR; TCRdb's version includes in-frame clones alone and lacks a portion of them. The data contain hundreds of thousands of clones, around 15% of them singletons. The rearrangement links TRBV29-1 to TRBJ1-5; no clear D. Sequencing input: naive CD4+ T cells from blood. The clonotype originates from a man between 18 and 35 years old with type 1 diabetes. The CDR3 region is CSVTDGYNQPQHF. The CDR3 DNA reads TGCAGCGTCACGGACGGCTACAATCAGCCCCAGCATTTT.